The clone carrying this TCR beta chain was seen only once. Its antigen is unidentified. Trimming took 3 bases from V and 4 from J, leaving 15 bases between them. The length of the CDR3 is 14 residues. Germline V gives CDR1 GTSNPN, CDR2 SVGIG (reference sequence). Only in-frame clones appear in the TCRdb table, and some are missing; sequencing was by immunoSEQ multiplex PCR. The sample consists of 90,000 to 130,000 clones, 80% to 90% of them appearing once. With no exception, relapse followed autologous stem cell transplantation in all patients, and brentuximab vedotin exposure varied. The sample originates from a study of PD-1 blockade in classical Hodgkin lymphoma. Study-wide results and caveats: Complete responders entered with baseline diversity on par with newly diagnosed patients, the results showed. Among the patients, those starting nivolumab under 1 year after ASCT were excluded. Relative to healthy donors, newly diagnosed patients reportedly had lower baseline TCR diversity, which was reported as lower still in relapsed/refractory patients.

The chain has TRBV30 and TRBJ1-1; D might be TRBD1 (6 bases). The TCR was taken from a human donor with classical Hodgkin lymphoma. Sequenced material: peripheral blood mononuclear cells (PBMCs), taken before the second cycle of nivolumab. This CDR3 is CAWRAGAKVTEAFF. Here the CDR3 DNA reads TGTGCCTGGAGGGCAGGGGCCAAGGTCACTGAAGCTTTCTTT. The full variable domain, in which reference TRBV30 and TRBJ1-1 provide the parts outside the CDR3, is SQTIHQWPATLVQPVGSPLSLECTVEGTSNPNLYWYRQAAGRGLQLLFYSVGIGQISSEVPQNLSASRPQDRQFILSSKKLLLSDSGFYLCAWRAGAKVTEAFFGQGTRLTVV.